Presented here are 32 T cell receptor beta chains from one specimen sequenced in a study of T cell repertoires in cytomegalovirus infection. Their specific antigens are unknown. TCRdb fed the reads into MiXCR, producing one record per CDR3 protein. This sample yields some 350,000 distinct CDR3 sequences, of which roughly a third are seen a single time; 13% belongs to the top ten. The sequenced sample was cultured PBMCs, obtained from culture after CMV antigen stimulation. These receptors originate from a human donor in good health (CMV status not recorded). Some clones in this sample may be carry-over from other donors' samples.

There are a few counts of this clonotype. The chain couples TRBV12-3 or TRBV12-4 to TRBJ1-1; D is unclear. V was cut by 3 bases and J by 4 bases, with 9 bases left in between. The CDR3 totals 13 residues. CDR3 DNA sequence: TGTGCCAGCAGTTTGGGTCCGAGCACTGAAGCTTTCTTT. Its protein is CASSLGPSTEAFF.

V gene TRBV7-4 combines with J gene TRBJ1-1; D is uncertain. V shed 5 bases and J shed 0 bases, with 10 bases lying between them. Germline CDR1 is SGHVT and CDR2 is SQSDAQ. The CDR3 is 14 residues long. CDR3: CASSPDGMNTEAFF. Written as DNA, the CDR3 is TGTGCCAGCAGCCCCGACGGCATGAACACTGAAGCTTTCTTT. Full variable domain (outside the CDR3, taken from reference TRBV7-4 and TRBJ1-1): GAGVSQSPRYKVAKRGRDVALRCDSISGHVTLYWYRQTLGQGSEVLTYSQSDAQRDKSGRPSGRFSAERPERSVSTLKIQRTEQGDSAVYLCASSPDGMNTEAFFGQGTRLTVV.

The chain recombines TRBV6-2 or TRBV6-3 with TRBJ1-2; 7 bases map to TRBD1. CDR3 size: 15 residues. Trimming at V came to 3 bases and at J to 7 bases, leaving 11 bases not matched to a gene. Germline V lookup: CDR1 MNHEY, CDR2 SVGEGT. The CDR3 bases are TGTGCCAGCAGTTATGGCCGACAGGGATCACTTGGCTACACCTTC. This codes for CASSYGRQGSLGYTF.

The chain has TRBV19 and TRBJ1-3; no clear D gene. Germline assignment: CDR1 LNHDA and CDR2 SQIVND (reference sequence). Trimming cost V 3 bases and J 1 base, with 13 bases left between them. The CDR3 totals 16 residues. CDR3 region: CASSILTPYSGNTIYF. The CDR3 DNA reads TGTGCCAGTAGTATCCTCACCCCCTATTCTGGAAACACCATATATTTT.

This clonotype was seen a handful of times. This chain connects TRBV6-5 to TRBJ2-7; 14 bases align to TRBD2. The CDR3 sequence is 16 residues long. J gave up 4 bases and V 4 bases, and 6 bases lay outside the gene matches. CDR1 and CDR2 (germline): MNHEY, SVGAGI. This CDR3 is CASSSLTSGRGYEQYV. For the CDR3, the DNA is TGTGCCAGCAGTTCCCTGACTAGCGGGAGGGGATACGAGCAGTACGTC.

At least ten counts were recorded for this clonotype. The chain couples TRBV7-2 to TRBJ2-3, with D possibly matching TRBD2 (5 bases). The CDR3 loop spans 13 amino acids. Trimming removed 8 bases from V and 1 base from J, with 10 bases in between. CDR1 is SGHTA and CDR2 is FQGNSA in the germline V gene. The CDR3 loop is CASRGPGTDTQYF. CDR3 nucleotides: TGTGCCAGCCGCGGGCCGGGCACAGATACGCAGTATTTT. The whole variable domain, filled in from reference TRBV7-2 and TRBJ2-3, reads GAGVSQSPSNKVTEKGKDVELRCDPISGHTALYWYRQSLGQGLEFLIYFQGNSAPDKSGLPSDRFSAERTGGSVSTLTIQRTQQEDSAVYLCASRGPGTDTQYFGPGTRLTVL.

The chain carries TRBV5-1 and TRBJ2-1, with 9 bases that match TRBD2. The trim removed 0 bases at V and 5 bases at J, leaving 3 bases unmatched. The germline CDR1 and CDR2 sequences are SGHRS and YFSETQ. The CDR3 consists of 15 residues. The CDR3: CASSLGLAANNEQFF. The DNA of the CDR3 is TGCGCCAGCAGCTTGGGACTAGCGGCTAACAATGAGCAGTTCTTC.

The sample holds a few counts of this clonotype. This sequence joins TRBV7-6 and TRBJ1-1; the D is unclear. Germline V gives CDR1 SGHVS, CDR2 FNYEAQ. V was trimmed by 1 base and J by 1 base, leaving 7 bases between them. The CDR3 loop spans 14 amino acids. In DNA form, the CDR3 reads TGTGCCAGCAGCTTAGTACAGACGAACACTGAAGCTTTCTTT. Its translation is CASSLVQTNTEAFF. The full variable domain, with the rest looked up from reference TRBV7-6 and TRBJ1-1, is GAGVSQSPRYKVTKRGQDVALRCDPISGHVSLYWYRQALGQGPEFLTYFNYEAQQDKSGLPNDRFSAERPEGSISTLTIQRTEQRDSAMYRCASSLVQTNTEAFFGQGTRLTVV.

V usage is TRBV7-9 and J usage is TRBJ2-7, with D uncertain. Per germline, CDR1 SEHNR and CDR2 FQNEAQ (reference sequence). This CDR3 comprises 16 residues. V shed 5 bases and J shed 3 bases, with 20 bases lying between them. CDR3 protein: CASSLGSGRHIYEQYF. The DNA of the CDR3 is TGTGCCAGCAGCCTAGGAAGTGGCAGGCACATCTACGAGCAGTACTTC.

The chain has TRBV19 and TRBJ2-1; 9 positions agree with TRBD1. Germline V gene lookup returns CDR1 LNHDA and CDR2 SQIVND (reference sequence). V was clipped by 6 bases and J by 7 bases; unmatched bases: 7. The CDR3 totals 14 residues. DNA of the CDR3: TGTGCCAGTAGCGGCGGGACAGGGCCTAATGAGCAGTTCTTC. Translation gives CASSGGTGPNEQFF. Full variable domain (rest looked up from reference TRBV19 and TRBJ2-1): DGGITQSPKYLFRKEGQNVTLSCEQNLNHDAMYWYRQDPGQGLRLIYYSQIVNDFQKGDIAEGYSVSREKKESFPLTVTSAQKNPTAFYLCASSGGTGPNEQFFGPGTRLTVL.

In DNA, the CDR3 is TGTGCCAGCAGTCCCACAGGGGGCGTTAACTATGGCTACACCTTC. Translated: CASSPTGGVNYGYTF. The J gene is TRBJ1-2, the V gene TRBV2, with TRBD1 matching over 9 bases. CDR1 and CDR2 (germline): SNHLY, FYNNEI. The CDR3 has 15 amino acids. V lost 5 bases to trimming and J lost 1 base; unmatched junction nucleotides: 5.

This clonotype has a count of ten or more. This chain uses TRBV7-3 with TRBJ2-3; TRBD2 aligns across 8 bases. This CDR3 has 15 amino acids. Germline lookup yields CDR1 SGHTA and CDR2 FQGTGA. V was clipped by 5 bases and J by 3 bases; unmatched bases: 7. The CDR3 protein is CASSPTSGTTDTQYF. The CDR3 nucleotides read TGTGCCAGCAGCCCAACTAGCGGAACTACAGATACGCAGTATTTT. Variable domain in full (rest from reference TRBV7-3 and TRBJ2-3): GAGVSQTPSNKVTEKGKYVELRCDPISGHTALYWYRQSLGQGPEFLIYFQGTGAADDSGLPNDRFFAVRPEGSVSTLKIQRTERGDSAVYLCASSPTSGTTDTQYFGPGTRLTVL.

The chain recombines TRBV7-6 with TRBJ1-2; TRBD1 matches 9 bases. The CDR3 contains 14 residues. Germline assignment: CDR1 SGHVS and CDR2 FNYEAQ. V was clipped by 7 bases and J by 1 base; unmatched bases: 4. The CDR3 DNA reads as TGTGCCAGCACCAGGACAGGGGATAACTATGGCTACACCTTC. It encodes CASTRTGDNYGYTF.

This clonotype was counted only a few times. V gene TRBV11-3 combines with J gene TRBJ2-3, with D possibly TRBD2 on 6 matching bases. The V gene lost 5 bases and the J gene lost 6 bases, with 18 bases spanning the gap. There are 15 residues in the CDR3. Germline V gene data show CDR1 as SGHNT and CDR2 as YENEEA. The CDR3 region is CASSATSSGEDTQYF. The CDR3 nucleotides read TGTGCCAGCAGCGCGACTAGTTCCGGGGAGGATACGCAGTATTTT.

Worth noting for this clonotype: One base away lies a much larger clone, so this may be a sequencing read error. The chain has TRBV7-2 and TRBJ2-5; D uncertain. CDR1 and CDR2 from the germline V gene are SGHTA and FQGNSA. The length of the CDR3 is 14 residues. The V end was cut by 5 bases, the J end by 1 base, with 11 bases between. The CDR3 region is CASSIRQFQETQYF. As DNA, the CDR3 is TGTGCCAGCAGCATTAGACAATTCCAAGAGACCCAGTACTTC.

The V and J genes are TRBV12-3 or TRBV12-4 and TRBJ1-4; 11 positions match TRBD1. V lost 6 bases, J lost 6 bases, and 3 bases stayed unmatched. The CDR3 totals 14 residues. As DNA, the CDR3 is TGTGCCAGCAGAGCGGGACAGGGGGATGAAAAACTGTTTTTT. Translation gives CASRAGQGDEKLFF.

This clonotype has only a few counts. The chain has TRBV6-2 or TRBV6-3 and TRBJ2-1, with D possibly TRBD2 on 5 matching bases. The CDR3 consists of 18 residues. Trimming took 6 bases from V and 4 from J, leaving 25 bases between them. From germline, CDR1 is MNHEY and CDR2 SVGEGT. CDR3 protein: CASSLRGTRTDLYNEQFF. CDR3 coding DNA: TGTGCCAGCAGCCTTCGGGGAACCCGTACTGACTTGTACAATGAGCAGTTCTTC.

This rearrangement joins TRBV7-3 to TRBJ1-1; 8 positions agree with TRBD1. Germline V gives CDR1 SGHTA, CDR2 FQGTGA. The V gene end was trimmed by 3 bases and the J gene end by 8 bases; junction bases not matched to a gene: 5. This CDR3 has 13 residues. The CDR3 spells CASSLGQASEAFF. The CDR3 coding sequence is TGTGCCAGCAGCTTGGGACAGGCATCCGAAGCTTTCTTT. Looking up the rest from reference TRBV7-3 and TRBJ1-1 gives the full variable domain: GAGVSQTPSNKVTEKGKYVELRCDPISGHTALYWYRQSLGQGPEFLIYFQGTGAADDSGLPNDRFFAVRPEGSVSTLKIQRTERGDSAVYLCASSLGQASEAFFGQGTRLTVV.

The chain joins TRBV7-8 to TRBJ2-7, with TRBD1 matching over 8 bases. V trimming: 7 bases; J trimming: 2 bases; junction bases outside the gene matches: 7. CDR1 is SGHVS, CDR2 FQNEAQ, per germline. The CDR3 length is 14 residues. CDR3 region: CASTYGDRPYEQYF. In nucleotides, the CDR3 is TGTGCCAGCACCTACGGGGACAGGCCCTACGAGCAGTACTTC.

The rearrangement links TRBV19 to TRBJ2-1; 7 bases align to TRBD2. V was pared by 1 base and J by 0 bases, with 6 bases of the junction left unmatched. Germline CDR1 reads LNHDA; CDR2 reads SQIVND (reference sequence). The CDR3 spans 17 residues. CDR3 DNA sequence: TGTGCCAGTAGTATAGGACTAGCCCCAAGCTCCTACAATGAGCAGTTCTTC. Translated, it gives CASSIGLAPSSYNEQFF.

This clonotype was seen only a few times. The gene calls are TRBV12-3 or TRBV12-4 and TRBJ1-2; D might be TRBD1 (6 bases). V lost 6 bases and J 0 bases, leaving 14 bases between the germline ends. CDR3 size: 15 residues. As DNA, the CDR3 is TGTGCCAGCAGCCCACAGGGAGGCGCTAACTATGGCTACACCTTC. Residues: CASSPQGGANYGYTF.

This clonotype has a count of ten or more. The rearrangement joins TRBV7-2 to TRBJ2-1; 7 nucleotides agree with TRBD2. Trimming at V came to 5 bases and at J to 7 bases, leaving 14 bases not matched to a gene. Germline-derived CDR1 and CDR2 are SGHTA and FQGNSA. This CDR3 spans 16 amino acids. The CDR3 DNA is TGTGCCAGCAGCCCCCGAAGCGCTAGCGGAAGGAATGAGCAGTTCTTC. This codes for CASSPRSASGRNEQFF.

This clonotype has only a few counts. The chain has TRBV7-6 and TRBJ2-2; possibly TRBD2 for D (6 bases). Trimming removed 3 bases from V and 1 base from J, with 15 bases in between. Germline values: CDR1 SGHVS, CDR2 FNYEAQ. The CDR3 consists of 17 residues. As DNA, the CDR3 is TGTGCCAGCAGCTTTAGTCGGGGGACGGGGAACACCGGGGAGCTGTTTTTT. Its protein product is CASSFSRGTGNTGELFF.

This clonotype was observed a few times. V usage is TRBV7-6 and J usage is TRBJ2-1, with 9 bases lining up with TRBD1. The CDR3 runs 15 residues. Germline values: CDR1 SGHVS, CDR2 FNYEAQ. V dropped 0 bases and J dropped 9; count of bases not matched to a gene: 6. CDR3 amino acids: CASSLARDRAIEQFF. CDR3 nucleotide sequence: TGTGCCAGCAGCTTAGCCAGGGACAGGGCTATTGAGCAGTTCTTC. Using reference TRBV7-6 and TRBJ2-1 for the parts outside the CDR3, the full variable domain is GAGVSQSPRYKVTKRGQDVALRCDPISGHVSLYWYRQALGQGPEFLTYFNYEAQQDKSGLPNDRFSAERPEGSISTLTIQRTEQRDSAMYRCASSLARDRAIEQFFGPGTRLTVL.

The chain is built from TRBV15 and TRBJ1-4, with a tentative D call TRBD1 (5 bases). The CDR3 loop spans 15 amino acids. Between the trimmed V and J ends, which lost 9 bases and 1 base, there was a span of 15 bases. Germline CDR1 is LNHNV and CDR2 is YYDKDF (reference sequence). This CDR3 reads CATGRRERTNEKLFF. CDR3 sequence (DNA): TGTGCCACGGGACGGCGGGAGAGAACTAATGAAAAACTGTTTTTT. Filled out from reference TRBV15 and TRBJ1-4, the complete variable domain reads DAMVIQNPRYQVTQFGKPVTLSCSQTLNHNVMYWYQQKSSQAPKLLFHYYDKDFNNEADTPDNFQSRRPNTSFCFLDIRSPGLGDTAMYLCATGRRERTNEKLFFGSGTQLSVL.

The chain recombines TRBV3-1 with TRBJ1-4, with 9 nucleotides matching TRBD1. J was trimmed by 8 bases and V by 3 bases; bases with no gene match: 4. The CDR3 has 14 residues. Germline V gene data show CDR1 as LGHDT and CDR2 as YNNKEL (reference sequence). As DNA, the CDR3 is TGTGCCAGCAGCCAGAGGACAGGGGTGGAAAAACTGTTTTTT. Translating it yields CASSQRTGVEKLFF.

This clonotype came up a few times. This chain uses TRBV7-2 with TRBJ1-5, with D perhaps TRBD1 (5 bases). Germline V gene data show CDR1 as SGHTA and CDR2 as FQGNSA. Trimming removed 5 bases from V and 5 bases from J, with 13 bases in between. The CDR3 length is 14 residues. The CDR3 protein is CASSPRGGDQPQHF. For the CDR3, the DNA is TGTGCCAGCAGCCCAAGGGGTGGGGATCAGCCCCAGCATTTT. Supplemented by reference TRBV7-2 and TRBJ1-5, the full variable domain reads GAGVSQSPSNKVTEKGKDVELRCDPISGHTALYWYRQSLGQGLEFLIYFQGNSAPDKSGLPSDRFSAERTGGSVSTLTIQRTQQEDSAVYLCASSPRGGDQPQHFGDGTRLSIL.

This clonotype has at least ten counts. The chain employs TRBV7-2 and TRBJ1-4; maybe TRBD1 (5 bases). Germline loops: CDR1 SGHTA, CDR2 FQGNSA. The CDR3 totals 13 residues. The ends were cut back, 5 bases at V and 10 bases at J, with 14 bases in the middle. The CDR3 is CASSLGSGVKLFF. The CDR3 bases are TGTGCCAGCAGCCTAGGGTCGGGGGTAAAACTGTTTTTT.

This clonotype has only a few counts. V is TRBV27 and J is TRBJ2-3, with 9 bases matching TRBD2. V lost 2 bases to trimming and J lost 6 bases; unmatched junction nucleotides: 9. This CDR3 is built from 16 residues. Looked up from germline, CDR1 is MNHEY and CDR2 is SMNVEV (reference sequence). CDR3 DNA sequence: TGTGCCAGCAGTTTACTGGCAGGCGGGAGGGCCGATACGCAGTATTTT. It codes for CASSLLAGGRADTQYF.

There are a few counts of this clonotype. The J gene is TRBJ2-1, the V gene TRBV29-1, with 11 bases matching TRBD2. Trimming removed 7 bases from V and 3 bases from J; junction bases left unmatched: 2. This CDR3 contains 13 residues. CDR1 SQVTM and CDR2 ANQGSEA come from the germline V gene. The CDR3, as DNA: TGCAGCGCCGGGACTAGCGGCTACAATGAGCAGTTCTTC. It is translated as CSAGTSGYNEQFF.

This clonotype appeared many times. The CDR3 DNA follows: TGTGCCAGCAGCCAAAGGCAGGGGAATACAGATGAGCAGTTCTTC. This gives the protein CASSQRQGNTDEQFF. The gene calls are TRBV7-2 and TRBJ2-1; tentatively, D is TRBD1 (6 bases). V was pared by 5 bases and J by 8 bases, with 19 bases between. From germline, CDR1 is SGHTA and CDR2 FQGNSA. The CDR3 runs to 15 residues. Looking up the rest from reference TRBV7-2 and TRBJ2-1 gives the full variable domain: GAGVSQSPSNKVTEKGKDVELRCDPISGHTALYWYRQSLGQGLEFLIYFQGNSAPDKSGLPSDRFSAERTGGSVSTLTIQRTQQEDSAVYLCASSQRQGNTDEQFFGPGTRLTVL.

This clonotype was found a few times. The chain recombines TRBV28 with TRBJ1-5; D may be TRBD1 (6 bases). Germline V CDR1 and CDR2: MDHEN, SYDVKM. V was pared by 6 bases and J by 0 bases, with 27 bases between. This CDR3 is 20 amino acids long. In DNA form, the CDR3 reads TGTGCCAGCAGGGTAAGGCTCTTGGCTCGGGAAGGGGGTAGCAATCAGCCCCAGCATTTT. It yields the protein CASRVRLLAREGGSNQPQHF.